These 9 T cell receptor beta chains were all obtained from the same sample, sequenced in a study of blood T cell repertoires in COVID-19. The repertoire was sequenced with immunoSEQ multiplex PCR; TCRdb's copy has only in-frame clones and lacks some. The sample has about 130,000 clones; 90% are singletons. Sequenced material: peripheral blood. The receptor source for this set is a man over 45 with active COVID-19.

The chain recombines TRBV7-9 with TRBJ2-7; maybe TRBD1 (7 bases). Trimming stripped 5 bases from V and 1 base from J, with 15 bases between. The germline V gene encodes CDR1 SEHNR and CDR2 FQNEAQ (reference sequence). This CDR3 has 15 residues. The CDR3 DNA reads as TGTGCCAGCAGCCATATGACAGGGACTTCCTACGAGCAGTACTTC. This gives the protein CASSHMTGTSYEQYF.

The chain has TRBV5-1 and TRBJ1-1; D might be TRBD1 (5 bases). The V gene lost 6 bases and the J gene lost 6 bases, with 12 bases spanning the gap. This CDR3 has 12 amino acids. The germline gives CDR1 SGHRS, CDR2 YFSETQ. For the CDR3, the DNA is TGCGCCAGCACCGGGGGGACGGCTGAAGCTTTCTTT. Its protein product is CASTGGTAEAFF.

This clone was recorded once. CDR3 in DNA: TGTGCCAGCAGGGGGTCTCGGGGGAAGACCGACAATGAGCAGTTCTTC. Its translation: CASRGSRGKTDNEQFF. The rearrangement uses TRBV2 and TRBJ2-1; D possibly corresponds to TRBD2 (6 bases). Germline-derived CDR1 and CDR2 are SNHLY and FYNNEI. This CDR3 spans 16 amino acids. Trimming removed 6 bases from V and 5 bases from J, with 20 bases in between.

The chain couples TRBV6-1 to TRBJ1-2; D is ambiguous. The CDR3 is made up of 12 amino acids. Trimming took off 3 bases at V and 4 bases at J, with 6 bases between the two ends. In germline, CDR1 is MNHNS, CDR2 SASEGT. This CDR3 reads CASSELGYGYTF. The CDR3 DNA follows: TGTGCCAGCAGTGAGCTCGGCTATGGCTACACCTTC.

The chain couples TRBV5-1 to TRBJ2-1, with 10 bases lining up with TRBD2. Germline V lookup: CDR1 SGHRS, CDR2 YFSETQ. The CDR3 has 16 residues. J lost 8 bases, V lost 0 bases, and 8 bases had no gene match. CDR3 coding DNA: TGCGCCAGCAGCTTGGCCCGGAGCGGGGGGGCGGATGAGCAGTTCTTC. Encoded protein: CASSLARSGGADEQFF.

The chain carries TRBV19 and TRBJ1-5, with TRBD1 as a possible D gene (5 bases). V was clipped by 4 bases and J by 4 bases, with 17 bases between them. The CDR3 runs to 16 residues. The germline V gene has CDR1 LNHDA and CDR2 SQIVND (reference sequence). CDR3 DNA sequence: TGTGCCAGTAGTAGGGGGACGGGGGACGGGAATCAGCCCCAGCATTTT. Its translation is CASSRGTGDGNQPQHF.

This clone occurred once. J is TRBJ2-2 and V is TRBV6-2 or TRBV6-3; 7 nucleotides agree with TRBD1. This CDR3 has 15 residues. Germline V lookup: CDR1 MNHEY, CDR2 SVGEGT. J lost 7 bases, V lost 2 bases, and 7 bases had no gene match. This CDR3 is CASSYGGQFNGELFF. CDR3 coding DNA: TGTGCCAGCAGTTACGGGGGACAGTTTAACGGGGAGCTGTTTTTT.

This clone showed up just a few times. The J gene is TRBJ2-1, the V gene TRBV7-7; 12 bases are a match to TRBD2. The germline CDR1 and CDR2 sequences are SSHAT and FNYEAQ (reference sequence). The CDR3 is made up of 17 amino acids. V lost 5 bases to trimming and J lost 5 bases; unmatched junction nucleotides: 10. The CDR3 region has the DNA TGTGCCAGCAGCCTGCGGACTAGCGGGAAGAAGAACAATGAGCAGTTCTTC. It encodes CASSLRTSGKKNNEQFF.

V and J are TRBV29-1 and TRBJ2-1; TRBD1 matches at 11 bases. The trim removed 6 bases at V and 5 bases at J, leaving 6 bases unmatched. The CDR3 is 14 amino acids. Per the germline V gene, CDR1 is SQVTM and CDR2 is ANQGSEA. The CDR3 loop reads CSVIRDRGNNEQFF. DNA of the CDR3: TGCAGCGTAATTCGGGACAGGGGGAACAATGAGCAGTTCTTC.